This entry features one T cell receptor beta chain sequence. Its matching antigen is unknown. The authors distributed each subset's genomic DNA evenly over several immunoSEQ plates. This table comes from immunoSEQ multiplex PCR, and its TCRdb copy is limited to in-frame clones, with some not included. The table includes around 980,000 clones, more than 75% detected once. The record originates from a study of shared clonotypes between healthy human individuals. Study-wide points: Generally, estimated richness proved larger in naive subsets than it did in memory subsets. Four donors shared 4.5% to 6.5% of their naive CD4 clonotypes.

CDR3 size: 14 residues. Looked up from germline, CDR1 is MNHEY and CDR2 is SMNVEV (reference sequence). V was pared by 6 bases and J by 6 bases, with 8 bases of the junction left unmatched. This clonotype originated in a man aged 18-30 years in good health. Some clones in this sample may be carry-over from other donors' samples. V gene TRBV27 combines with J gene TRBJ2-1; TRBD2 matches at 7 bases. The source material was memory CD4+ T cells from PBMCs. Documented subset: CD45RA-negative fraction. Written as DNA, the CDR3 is TGTGCCAGCAGACGGCTAGCGGATTCCAATGAGCAGTTCTTC. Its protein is CASRRLADSNEQFF.